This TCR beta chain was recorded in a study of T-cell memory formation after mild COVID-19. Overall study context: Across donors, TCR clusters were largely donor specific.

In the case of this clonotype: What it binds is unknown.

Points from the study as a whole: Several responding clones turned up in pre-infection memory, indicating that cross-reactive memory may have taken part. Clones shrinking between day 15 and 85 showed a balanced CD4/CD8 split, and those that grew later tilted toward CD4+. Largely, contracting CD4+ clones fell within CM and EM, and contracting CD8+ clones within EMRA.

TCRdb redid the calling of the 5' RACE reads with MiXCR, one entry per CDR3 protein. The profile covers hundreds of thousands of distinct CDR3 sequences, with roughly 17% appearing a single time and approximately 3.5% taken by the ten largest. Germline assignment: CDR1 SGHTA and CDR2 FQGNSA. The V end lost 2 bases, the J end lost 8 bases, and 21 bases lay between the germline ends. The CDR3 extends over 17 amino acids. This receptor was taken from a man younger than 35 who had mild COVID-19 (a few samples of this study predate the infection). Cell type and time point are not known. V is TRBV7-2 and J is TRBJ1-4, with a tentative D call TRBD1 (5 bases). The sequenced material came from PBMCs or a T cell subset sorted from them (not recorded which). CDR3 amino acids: CASSLIFSWQGNEKLFF. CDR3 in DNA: TGTGCCAGCAGCTTAATTTTTTCATGGCAGGGTAACGAAAAACTGTTTTTT.